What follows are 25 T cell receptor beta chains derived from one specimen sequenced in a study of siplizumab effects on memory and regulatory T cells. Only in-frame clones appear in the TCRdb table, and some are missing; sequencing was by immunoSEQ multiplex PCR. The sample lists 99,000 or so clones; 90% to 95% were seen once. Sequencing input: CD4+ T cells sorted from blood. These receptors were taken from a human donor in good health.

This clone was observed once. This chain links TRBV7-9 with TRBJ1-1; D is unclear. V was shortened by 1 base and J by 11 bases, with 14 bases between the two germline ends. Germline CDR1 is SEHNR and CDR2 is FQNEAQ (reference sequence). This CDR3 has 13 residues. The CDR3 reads CASSLGLSTWAFF. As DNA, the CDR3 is TGTGCCAGCAGCTTAGGGCTCTCGACGTGGGCTTTCTTT.

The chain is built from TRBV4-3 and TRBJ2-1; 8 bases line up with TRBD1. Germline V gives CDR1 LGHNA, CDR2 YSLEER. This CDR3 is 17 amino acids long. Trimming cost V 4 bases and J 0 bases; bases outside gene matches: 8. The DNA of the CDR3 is TGCGCCAGCAGCCGATATTGGACAGGGTCCTCCTACAATGAGCAGTTCTTC. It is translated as CASSRYWTGSSYNEQFF.

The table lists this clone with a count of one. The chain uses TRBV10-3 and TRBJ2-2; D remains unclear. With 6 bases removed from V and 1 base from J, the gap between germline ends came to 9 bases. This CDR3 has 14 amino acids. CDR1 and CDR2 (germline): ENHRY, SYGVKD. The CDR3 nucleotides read TGTGCCATCAGAAAAGACAAGAACACCGGGGAGCTGTTTTTT. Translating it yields CAIRKDKNTGELFF.

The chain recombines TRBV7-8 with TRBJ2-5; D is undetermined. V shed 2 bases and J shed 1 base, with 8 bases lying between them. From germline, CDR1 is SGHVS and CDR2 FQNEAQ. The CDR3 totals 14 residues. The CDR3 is CASSLWAAQETQYF. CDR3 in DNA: TGTGCCAGCAGCTTATGGGCAGCCCAAGAGACCCAGTACTTC.

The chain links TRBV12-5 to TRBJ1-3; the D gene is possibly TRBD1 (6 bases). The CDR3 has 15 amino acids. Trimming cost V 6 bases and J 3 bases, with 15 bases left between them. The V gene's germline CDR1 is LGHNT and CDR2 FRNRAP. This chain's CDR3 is CASGEHGQIGNTIYF. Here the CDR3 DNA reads TGTGCTAGTGGAGAACATGGACAGATTGGAAACACCATATATTTT.

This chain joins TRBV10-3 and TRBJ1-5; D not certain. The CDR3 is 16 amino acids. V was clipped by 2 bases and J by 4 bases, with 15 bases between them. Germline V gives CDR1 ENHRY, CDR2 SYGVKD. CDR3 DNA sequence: TGTGCCATCAGTGAGGCCTCCGGGCAAAGAAATCAGCCCCAGCATTTT. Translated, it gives CAISEASGQRNQPQHF.

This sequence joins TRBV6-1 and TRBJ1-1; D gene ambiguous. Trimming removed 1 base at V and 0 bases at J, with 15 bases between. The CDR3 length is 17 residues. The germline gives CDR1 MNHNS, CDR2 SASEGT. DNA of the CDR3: TGTGCCAGCAGTGAAGATTTCGGGGATCGGATGAACACTGAAGCTTTCTTT. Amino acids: CASSEDFGDRMNTEAFF.

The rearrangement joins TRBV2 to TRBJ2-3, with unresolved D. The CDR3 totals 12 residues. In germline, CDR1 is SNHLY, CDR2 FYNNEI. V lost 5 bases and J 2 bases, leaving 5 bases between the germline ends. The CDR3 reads CASSYVTDTQYF. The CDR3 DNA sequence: TGTGCCAGCAGTTACGTCACAGATACGCAGTATTTT. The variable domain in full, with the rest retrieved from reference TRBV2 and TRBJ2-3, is EPEVTQTPSHQVTQMGQEVILRCVPISNHLYFYWYRQILGQKVEFLVSFYNNEISEKSEIFDDQFSVERPDGSNFTLKIRSTKLEDSAMYFCASSYVTDTQYFGPGTRLTVL.

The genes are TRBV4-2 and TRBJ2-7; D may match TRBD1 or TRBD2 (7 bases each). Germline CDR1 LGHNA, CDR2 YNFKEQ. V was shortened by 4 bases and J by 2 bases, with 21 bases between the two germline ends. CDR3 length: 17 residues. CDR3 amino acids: CASSRKGAGEATYEQYF. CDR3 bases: TGTGCCAGCAGCCGAAAGGGGGCGGGGGAAGCCACCTACGAGCAGTACTTC.

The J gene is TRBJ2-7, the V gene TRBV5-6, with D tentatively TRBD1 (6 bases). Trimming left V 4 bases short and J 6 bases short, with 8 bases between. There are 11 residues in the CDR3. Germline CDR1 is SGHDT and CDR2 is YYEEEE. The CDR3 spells CASSLRGEQYF. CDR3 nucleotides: TGTGCCAGCAGCCTCAGGGGCGAGCAGTACTTC.

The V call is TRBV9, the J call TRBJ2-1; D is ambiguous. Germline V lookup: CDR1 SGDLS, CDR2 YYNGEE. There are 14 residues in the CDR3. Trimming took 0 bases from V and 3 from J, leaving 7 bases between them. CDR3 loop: CASSVAVDYNEQFF. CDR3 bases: TGTGCCAGCAGCGTAGCTGTGGACTACAATGAGCAGTTCTTC.

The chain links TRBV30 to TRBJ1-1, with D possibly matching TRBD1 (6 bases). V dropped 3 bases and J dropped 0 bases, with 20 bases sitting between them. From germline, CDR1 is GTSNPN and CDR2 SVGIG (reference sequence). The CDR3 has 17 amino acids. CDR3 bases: TGTGCCTGGAGGCCCGTAGGGGGGACCTCTATGAACACTGAAGCTTTCTTT. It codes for CAWRPVGGTSMNTEAFF. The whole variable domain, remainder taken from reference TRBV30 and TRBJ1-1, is SQTIHQWPATLVQPVGSPLSLECTVEGTSNPNLYWYRQAAGRGLQLLFYSVGIGQISSEVPQNLSASRPQDRQFILSSKKLLLSDSGFYLCAWRPVGGTSMNTEAFFGQGTRLTVV.

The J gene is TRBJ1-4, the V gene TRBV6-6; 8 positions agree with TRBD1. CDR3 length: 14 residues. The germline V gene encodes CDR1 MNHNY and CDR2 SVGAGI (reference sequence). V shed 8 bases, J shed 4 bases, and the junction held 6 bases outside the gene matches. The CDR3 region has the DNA TGTGCCAGCCGCAACAGGGGGGGTAATGAAAAACTGTTTTTT. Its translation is CASRNRGGNEKLFF.

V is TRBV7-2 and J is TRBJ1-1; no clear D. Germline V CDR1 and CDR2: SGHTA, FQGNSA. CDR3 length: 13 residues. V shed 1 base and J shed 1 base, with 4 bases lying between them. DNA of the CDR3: TGTGCCAGCAGCTTAGACAGGAACACTGAAGCTTTCTTT. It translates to CASSLDRNTEAFF.

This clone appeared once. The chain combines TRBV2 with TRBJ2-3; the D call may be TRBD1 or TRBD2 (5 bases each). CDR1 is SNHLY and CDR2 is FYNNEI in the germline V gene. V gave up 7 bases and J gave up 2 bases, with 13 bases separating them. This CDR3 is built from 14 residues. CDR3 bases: TGTGCCAGCACTTTCGGGACCTACACAGATACGCAGTATTTT. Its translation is CASTFGTYTDTQYF.

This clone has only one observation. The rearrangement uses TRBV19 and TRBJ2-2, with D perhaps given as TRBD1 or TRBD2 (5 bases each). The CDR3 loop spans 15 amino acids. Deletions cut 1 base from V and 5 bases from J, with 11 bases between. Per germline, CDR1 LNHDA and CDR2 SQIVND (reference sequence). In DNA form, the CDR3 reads TGTGCCAGTAGTATAGCATCGGGGCGGACCGGGGAGCTGTTTTTT. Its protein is CASSIASGRTGELFF.

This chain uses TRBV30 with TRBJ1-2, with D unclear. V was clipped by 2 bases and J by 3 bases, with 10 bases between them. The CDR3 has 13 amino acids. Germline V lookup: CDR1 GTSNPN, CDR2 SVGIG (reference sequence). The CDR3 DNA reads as TGTGCCTGGAGTCCCCGGGGTTACTATGGCTACACCTTC. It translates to CAWSPRGYYGYTF.

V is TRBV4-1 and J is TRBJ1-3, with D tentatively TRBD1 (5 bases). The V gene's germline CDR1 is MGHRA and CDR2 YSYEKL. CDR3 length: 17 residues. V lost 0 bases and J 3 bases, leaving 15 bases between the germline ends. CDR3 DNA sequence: TGCGCCAGCAGCCAAGACTCACGGGGGGGAATTGGAAACACCATATATTTT. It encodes CASSQDSRGGIGNTIYF.

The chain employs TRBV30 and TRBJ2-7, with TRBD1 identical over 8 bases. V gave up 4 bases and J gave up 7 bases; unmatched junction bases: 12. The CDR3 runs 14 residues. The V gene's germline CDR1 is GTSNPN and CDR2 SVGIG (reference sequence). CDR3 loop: CAWTSRDRSIEQYF. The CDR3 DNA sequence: TGTGCCTGGACAAGCCGGGACAGGTCAATAGAGCAGTACTTC.

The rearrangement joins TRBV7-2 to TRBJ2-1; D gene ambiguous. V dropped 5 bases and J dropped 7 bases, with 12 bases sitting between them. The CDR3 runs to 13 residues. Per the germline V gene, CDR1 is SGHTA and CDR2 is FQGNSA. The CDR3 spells CASSKFLENEQFF. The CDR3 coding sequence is TGTGCCAGCAGCAAGTTTCTAGAAAATGAGCAGTTCTTC.

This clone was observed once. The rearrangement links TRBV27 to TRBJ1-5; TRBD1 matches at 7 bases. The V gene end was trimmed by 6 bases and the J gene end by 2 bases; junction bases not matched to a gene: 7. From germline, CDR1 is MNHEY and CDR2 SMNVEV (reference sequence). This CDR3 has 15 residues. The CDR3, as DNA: TGTGCCAGCAGGTTGGGAACAGGGGGCAATCAGCCCCAGCATTTT. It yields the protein CASRLGTGGNQPQHF.

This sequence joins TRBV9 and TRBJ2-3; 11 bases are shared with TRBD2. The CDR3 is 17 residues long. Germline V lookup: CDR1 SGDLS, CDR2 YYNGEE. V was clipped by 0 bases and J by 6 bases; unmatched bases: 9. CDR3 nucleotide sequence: TGTGCCAGCAGCGTAGAGTTTAGCGGGGGGGCCTTGGATACGCAGTATTTT. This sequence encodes CASSVEFSGGALDTQYF.

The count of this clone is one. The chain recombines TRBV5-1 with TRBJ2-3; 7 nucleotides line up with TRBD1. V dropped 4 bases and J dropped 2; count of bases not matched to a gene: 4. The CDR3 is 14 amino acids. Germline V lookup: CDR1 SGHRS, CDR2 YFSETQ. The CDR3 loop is CASSQGQLTDTQYF. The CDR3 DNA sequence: TGCGCCAGCAGCCAGGGACAGCTCACAGATACGCAGTATTTT. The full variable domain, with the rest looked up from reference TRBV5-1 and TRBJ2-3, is KAGVTQTPRYLIKTRGQQVTLSCSPISGHRSVSWYQQTPGQGLQFLFEYFSETQRNKGNFPGRFSGRQFSNSRSEMNVSTLELGDSALYLCASSQGQLTDTQYFGPGTRLTVL.

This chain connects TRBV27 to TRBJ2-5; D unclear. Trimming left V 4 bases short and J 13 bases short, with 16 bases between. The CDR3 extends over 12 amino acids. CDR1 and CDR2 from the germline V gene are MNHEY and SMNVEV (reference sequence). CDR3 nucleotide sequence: TGTGCCAGCAGTTCTCGGACCGGTCCGCCGTACTTC. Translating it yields CASSSRTGPPYF.

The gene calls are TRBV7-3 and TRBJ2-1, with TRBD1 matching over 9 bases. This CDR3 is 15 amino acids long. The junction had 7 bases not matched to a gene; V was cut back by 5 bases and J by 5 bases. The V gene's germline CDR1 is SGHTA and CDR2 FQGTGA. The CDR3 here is CASSGQGSSNNEQFF. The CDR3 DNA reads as TGTGCCAGCAGCGGACAGGGGAGTAGTAACAATGAGCAGTTCTTC.